Following are 14 T cell receptor beta chains from one sample sequenced in a study of cytotoxic CD8 clonotypes in ibrutinib-treated CLL. Repertoires were generated with immunoSEQ multiplex PCR, while TCRdb's copy carries only in-frame clones and drops some. The data show fewer than 85,000 clones, about four fifths seen once. Here the sequenced sample was PBMCs, taken after 12 months of ibrutinib treatment. Every receptor here comes from a human donor with chronic lymphocytic leukemia.

V gene TRBV13 combines with J gene TRBJ2-7, with 15 bases fitting TRBD2. The CDR3 length is 17 residues. The junction had 12 bases not matched to a gene; V was cut back by 5 bases and J by 7 bases. The V gene's germline CDR1 is PRHDT and CDR2 FYEKMQ (reference sequence). The CDR3 loop is CASSRRTSGRALGEQYF. For the CDR3, the DNA is TGTGCCAGCAGCCGACGGACTAGCGGGAGGGCCTTGGGGGAGCAGTACTTC.

This chain uses TRBV6-6 with TRBJ1-4; 9 bases line up with TRBD1. This CDR3 has 15 amino acids. Germline V gene data show CDR1 as MNHNY and CDR2 as SVGAGI (reference sequence). Trimming cost V 0 bases and J 6 bases; bases outside gene matches: 2. CDR3 sequence: CASSYSGTGYEKLFF. In DNA form, the CDR3 reads TGTGCCAGCAGTTACTCCGGGACAGGGTATGAAAAACTGTTTTTT.

This rearrangement joins TRBV7-9 to TRBJ1-1, with a possible D match to TRBD1 (6 bases). Germline loops: CDR1 SEHNR, CDR2 FQNEAQ (reference sequence). Trimming stripped 5 bases from V and 5 bases from J, with 15 bases between. This CDR3 has 14 amino acids. This CDR3 reads CASSLSGAGTEAFF. The DNA for the CDR3 is TGTGCCAGCAGCCTATCAGGGGCGGGAACTGAAGCTTTCTTT.

As DNA, the CDR3 is TGTGCCAGCAGCCCACAGATGAACACTGAAGCTTTCTTT. It is translated as CASSPQMNTEAFF. The rearrangement uses TRBV7-2 and TRBJ1-1; D ambiguous. The germline gives CDR1 SGHTA, CDR2 FQGNSA. This CDR3 has 13 amino acids. V was trimmed by 5 bases and J by 0 bases, leaving 7 bases between them.

The genes are TRBV9 and TRBJ2-1; 9 bases agree with TRBD2. The CDR3 loop spans 14 amino acids. Germline V gene sequence: CDR1 SGDLS, CDR2 YYNGEE. V lost 3 bases, J lost 6 bases, and 4 bases stayed unmatched. CDR3 nucleotide sequence: TGTGCCAGCAGCGCCAAGACTAGCGGCAATGAGCAGTTCTTC. Translated: CASSAKTSGNEQFF.

Comment on this clone: Other DNA sequences in this specimen translate into the identical CDR3. The V and J genes are TRBV7-2 and TRBJ2-3; D perhaps matches TRBD1 (6 bases). The CDR3 extends over 15 amino acids. Deletions cut 1 base from V and 0 bases from J, with 8 bases between. CDR1 is SGHTA, CDR2 FQGNSA, per germline. CDR3 in amino acids: CASSLGGTSTDTQYF. In DNA form, the CDR3 reads TGTGCCAGCAGCTTAGGGGGGACAAGCACAGATACGCAGTATTTT.

The chain couples TRBV5-1 to TRBJ2-2, with D possibly TRBD1 on 7 matching bases. Trimming cost V 4 bases and J 6 bases, with 13 bases left between them. Germline values: CDR1 SGHRS, CDR2 YFSETQ. The CDR3 covers 14 residues. The CDR3 nucleotides are TGCGCCAGCAGCGCGGGGACAGTTCCCGGGGAGCTGTTTTTT. Protein product: CASSAGTVPGELFF.

This clone was seen only a few times. The CDR3 nucleotides read TGTGCCAGTAGCCTTCCGGGACAGGGATCGGGGGAGACCCAGTACTTC. It codes for CASSLPGQGSGETQYF. The genes are TRBV19 and TRBJ2-5; 9 nucleotides align to TRBD1. V lost 6 bases to trimming and J lost 5 bases; unmatched junction nucleotides: 13. Germline CDR1 is LNHDA and CDR2 is SQIVND (reference sequence). The CDR3 runs to 16 residues. The complete variable domain, with remaining parts taken from reference TRBV19 and TRBJ2-5, reads DGGITQSPKYLFRKEGQNVTLSCEQNLNHDAMYWYRQDPGQGLRLIYYSQIVNDFQKGDIAEGYSVSREKKESFPLTVTSAQKNPTAFYLCASSLPGQGSGETQYFGPGTRLLVL.

The rearrangement uses TRBV5-1 and TRBJ1-1, with a weak D call TRBD1 (5 bases). V was clipped by 3 bases and J by 4 bases, with 19 bases between them. The CDR3 contains 16 residues. The germline V gene has CDR1 SGHRS and CDR2 YFSETQ. CDR3 coding DNA: TGCGCCAGCAGCTGGGACCATGGGGTAAGGAGCACTGAAGCTTTCTTT. This gives the protein CASSWDHGVRSTEAFF. Together with reference TRBV5-1 and TRBJ1-1, the CDR3 gives the full variable domain: KAGVTQTPRYLIKTRGQQVTLSCSPISGHRSVSWYQQTPGQGLQFLFEYFSETQRNKGNFPGRFSGRQFSNSRSEMNVSTLELGDSALYLCASSWDHGVRSTEAFFGQGTRLTVV.

The CDR3 here is CASSYSWLAVGSQYF. The CDR3 bases are TGTGCCAGCAGTTACTCTTGGCTAGCGGTGGGGAGCCAGTACTTC. The V call is TRBV6-6, the J call TRBJ2-5; 7 nucleotides align to TRBD2. V lost 0 bases, J lost 10 bases, and 11 bases stayed unmatched. The CDR3 extends over 15 amino acids. Looked up from germline, CDR1 is MNHNY and CDR2 is SVGAGI (reference sequence).

The rearrangement links TRBV28 to TRBJ2-7, with D unclear. Germline-derived CDR1 and CDR2 are MDHEN and SYDVKM. V was pared by 6 bases and J by 2 bases, with 14 bases between. The CDR3 runs to 14 residues. The CDR3 coding sequence is TGTGCCAGCAGCGCCCCCGGTACCACCTACGAGCAGTACTTC. This translates into CASSAPGTTYEQYF.

This clone was picked up a small number of times. The V gene is TRBV7-7, the J gene TRBJ2-5, with a weak D call TRBD1 (5 bases). The CDR3 is 13 residues long. The V and J ends lost 3 bases and 3 bases respectively, with 8 bases between them. Germline CDR1 and CDR2: SSHAT and FNYEAQ (reference sequence). For the CDR3, the DNA is TGTGCCAGCAGCTTGGGGCCAGAAGAGACCCAGTACTTC. Protein sequence: CASSLGPEETQYF.

This sequence joins TRBV7-6 and TRBJ2-5; no reliable D call. This CDR3 region has 13 residues. The germline V and J ends were trimmed by 8 bases and 2 bases, with 12 bases remaining between them. Germline V gene sequence: CDR1 SGHVS, CDR2 FNYEAQ. Here the CDR3 reads CASRRAQQETQYF. The CDR3, as DNA: TGTGCCAGCCGCCGGGCGCAACAAGAGACCCAGTACTTC. Drawing the rest from reference TRBV7-6 and TRBJ2-5, the complete variable domain is GAGVSQSPRYKVTKRGQDVALRCDPISGHVSLYWYRQALGQGPEFLTYFNYEAQQDKSGLPNDRFSAERPEGSISTLTIQRTEQRDSAMYRCASRRAQQETQYFGPGTRLLVL.

This rearrangement joins TRBV29-1 to TRBJ1-2; D might be TRBD1 (6 bases). V was pared by 4 bases and J by 4 bases, with 10 bases between. CDR1 and CDR2 (germline): SQVTM, ANQGSEA. The CDR3 sequence is 12 residues long. The CDR3 reads CSVALGAYGYTF. CDR3 DNA sequence: TGCAGCGTTGCGTTGGGGGCCTATGGCTACACCTTC.